This record covers a single T cell receptor (beta chain). Antigen unknown. The CDR3 length is 12 residues. Trimming left V 3 bases short and J 8 bases short, with 10 bases between. CDR1 and CDR2 from the germline V gene are SEHNR and FQNEAQ (reference sequence). The sample belongs to a study of T cells in localized non-small cell lung cancer. Study findings and constraints: Heterogeneity stays possible, as sequencing covered only one tumor region.

This table comes from immunoSEQ multiplex PCR, and its TCRdb copy is limited to in-frame clones, with some not included. The data contain about 31,000 clones, 88% of them singletons. The V and J genes are TRBV7-9 and TRBJ1-2; D perhaps matches TRBD1 (5 bases). Specimen: peripheral blood mononuclear cells, collected before any cancer treatment. The sequence derives from a woman aged 35-75 years with stage III lung adenocarcinoma. CDR3 region: CASSLSDSGYTF. CDR3 in DNA: TGTGCCAGCAGCTTGAGTGACAGCGGCTACACCTTC.